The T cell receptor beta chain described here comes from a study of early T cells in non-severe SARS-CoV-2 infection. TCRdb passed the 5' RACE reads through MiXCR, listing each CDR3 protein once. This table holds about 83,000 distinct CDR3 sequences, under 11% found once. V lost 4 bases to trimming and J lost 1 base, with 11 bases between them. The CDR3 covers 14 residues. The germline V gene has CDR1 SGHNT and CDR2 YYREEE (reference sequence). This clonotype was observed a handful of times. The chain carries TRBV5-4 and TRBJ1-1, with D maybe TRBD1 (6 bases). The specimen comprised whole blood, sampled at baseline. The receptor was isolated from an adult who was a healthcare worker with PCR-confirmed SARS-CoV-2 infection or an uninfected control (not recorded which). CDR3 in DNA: TGTGCCAGCAGCCAAGACAGGACGAACACTGAAGCTTTCTTT. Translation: CASSQDRTNTEAFF.